These 7 T cell receptor beta chains originate from one sample sequenced in a study of CD8+ T cells in alopecia areata (dated by TCRdb to the late 2010s). What the time point label conveys for this sample: baseline before oral tofacitinib. Receptor libraries were prepared by the immunoSEQ multiplex PCR assay. To provide template for TCR sequencing, every sample had RNA extracted and reverse transcribed into cDNA. The immuneACCESS repertoire file appears here via TCRdb, limited to in-frame rearrangements. These files lack a portion of the clones; in checked studies, under half of the deficit traces to unresolved V genes, and the cause of the others is not known. This sample comprises about 180,000 clones, around 63% of them detected only once. About 1.7% of the sample goes to the ten largest clones. Here the sequenced sample was CD4+ T cells sorted from blood, taken at week 0. The receptor source for this set is a human donor with alopecia areata.

The chain couples TRBV7-9 to TRBJ2-2; 7 bases agree with TRBD1. Trimming removed 5 bases from V and 5 bases from J; junction bases left unmatched: 5. The CDR3 has 14 residues. The germline CDR1 and CDR2 sequences are SEHNR and FQNEAQ (reference sequence). The CDR3: CASSLTGETGELFF. The CDR3 DNA sequence: TGTGCCAGCAGCCTAACAGGGGAAACCGGGGAGCTGTTTTTT.

The chain is built from TRBV4-3 and TRBJ1-1; D unresolved. CDR3 length: 13 residues. V was clipped by 6 bases and J by 0 bases, with 8 bases between them. Germline CDR1 and CDR2: LGHNA and YSLEER. In DNA form, the CDR3 reads TGCGCCAGCAGTCAAAACATGAACACTGAAGCTTTCTTT. The encoded protein is CASSQNMNTEAFF.

The rearrangement links TRBV15 to TRBJ1-5; the D is unclear. The V gene's germline CDR1 is LNHNV and CDR2 YYDKDF (reference sequence). This CDR3 contains 14 residues. The germline V and J ends were trimmed by 5 bases and 0 bases, with 8 bases remaining between them. CDR3 in amino acids: CATSGTHSNQPQHF. CDR3 coding DNA: TGTGCCACCAGCGGCACCCATAGCAATCAGCCCCAGCATTTT.

The chain combines TRBV4-3 with TRBJ1-4; unclear D gene. CDR3 length: 15 residues. Per the germline V gene, CDR1 is LGHNA and CDR2 is YSLEER. V was cut by 0 bases and J by 8 bases, with 13 bases left in between. The CDR3 DNA reads as TGCGCCAGCAGCCAAGATCCGGCAAGTTTCGAAAAACTGTTTTTT. Translating it yields CASSQDPASFEKLFF.

The rearrangement joins TRBV2 to TRBJ2-3; TRBD2 matches at 8 bases. Germline V gene sequence: CDR1 SNHLY, CDR2 FYNNEI. Trimming at V came to 5 bases and at J to 6 bases, leaving 13 bases not matched to a gene. This CDR3 comprises 16 residues. In DNA form, the CDR3 reads TGTGCCAGCAGTACAGCGGGGGCCCTTTCAATCGATACGCAGTATTTT. Translation: CASSTAGALSIDTQYF.

The chain carries TRBV27 and TRBJ2-5; tentative D call: TRBD2 (6 bases). CDR1 and CDR2 (germline): MNHEY, SMNVEV (reference sequence). The V end lost 5 bases, the J end lost 5 bases, and 18 bases lay between the germline ends. The CDR3 is 15 residues long. CDR3 loop: CASSPLKAGGETQYF. The CDR3 nucleotides read TGTGCCAGCAGTCCCCTGAAGGCTGGGGGGGAGACCCAGTACTTC.

The chain uses TRBV5-6 and TRBJ2-1; 9 bases agree with TRBD2. V shed 0 bases, J shed 2 bases, and the junction held 0 bases outside the gene matches. There are 15 residues in the CDR3. Germline lookup yields CDR1 SGHDT and CDR2 YYEEEE. CDR3 sequence reads: CASSLGLAAYNEQFF. CDR3 DNA sequence: TGTGCCAGCAGCTTGGGACTAGCGGCCTACAATGAGCAGTTCTTC.